The clone carrying this TCR beta chain occurred many times. The antigen is unknown. The sample belongs to a study of T-cell reconstitution after alpha-beta-depleted transplantation in children. Overall study findings and caveats: There were reportedly several hundred expanded graft clones from which alpha-beta T cells came about two months after transplant. T-cell numbers and diversity one year post-transplant derived largely from freshly generated T cells. Surviving recipient T cells and intrathymic progenitors accounted for some patients' high TCRbeta diversity at day 60.

Construction of the TCRbeta library involved unique molecular identifiers. TCRdb used MiXCR to reprocess the PCR reads, holding one entry per CDR3 protein. The table shows 300,000 to 350,000 distinct CDR3 sequences, with 15% to 20% occurring only once. The junction had 4 bases not matched to a gene; V was cut back by 3 bases and J by 4 bases. From germline, CDR1 is SGHRS and CDR2 YFSETQ. CDR3 length: 14 residues. Sample: PBMCs, mostly from graft donor cells, taken 360 days after TCRalphabeta/CD19-depleted stem cell transplant. The rearrangement uses TRBV5-1 and TRBJ2-3; 8 nucleotides align to TRBD2. This TCR was sampled from a male patient between 2 and 10 years old who had a stem cell transplant for acute lymphoblastic leukemia, so the T cells may come from the graft donor. The DNA of the CDR3 is TGCGCCAGCAGCTCCGGGACTAGTGCAGATACGCAGTATTTT. Translated, it gives CASSSGTSADTQYF.